This T cell receptor beta chain was retrieved from a study of T cell changes during pregnancy in multiple sclerosis. The protocol was immunoSEQ multiplex PCR, while the TCRdb copy is restricted to in-frame clones and leaves out a portion. The sample yields tens of thousands of clones, 92% seen once. This CDR3 has 20 amino acids. Trimming took 1 base from V and 2 from J; bases not matched to a gene: 16. The germline V gene encodes CDR1 MGHRA and CDR2 YSYEKL. The TCR was taken from a female donor in good health, enrolled as a control in a pregnancy study. The rearrangement joins TRBV4-1 to TRBJ1-5; 8 bases line up with TRBD1. The sample was CD4+ T cells from peripheral blood mononuclear cells, taken after pregnancy. CDR3 in amino acids: CASSQVPKWTGKERNQPQHF. DNA of the CDR3: TGCGCCAGCAGCCAAGTCCCCAAATGGACAGGGAAGGAGCGCAATCAGCCCCAGCATTTT.